Listed here is a single T cell receptor beta chain. Its antigen is not known. These data originate in a study of T-cell memory formation after mild COVID-19. Study observations and caveats: The second-wave clones peaking on day 37 were not confirmed as SARS-CoV-2-specific. Clones that shrank (day 15 to 85) were balanced CD4/CD8, whereas later expanders leaned CD4+. Cross-reactive memory appears to have joined, as suggested by some responding clones showing up in pre-infection memory.

Barcoded TCR alpha and TCR beta cDNA libraries with UMIs came from 5'RACE using constant-segment primers. In TCRdb, the 5' RACE reads were re-called with MiXCR into one record per CDR3 protein. The sample consists of approximately 150,000 distinct CDR3 sequences, approximately 12% of them appearing once. V was cut by 4 bases and J by 3 bases, with 15 bases left in between. This CDR3 spans 15 amino acids. Germline V gene lookup returns CDR1 SGDLS and CDR2 YYNGEE. The TCR originated in a man between 18 and 29 years old who had mild COVID-19 (a few samples of this study predate the infection). Cell type and time point are not known. The chain combines TRBV9 with TRBJ2-3; D is unresolved. Sequencing was performed on PBMCs or a T cell subset sorted from them (not recorded which). CDR3 loop: CASSPTPGRTDTQYF. CDR3 in DNA: TGTGCCAGCAGCCCCACCCCGGGCCGTACAGATACGCAGTATTTT.